The clone carrying this T cell receptor beta chain was found once. Its antigen is as yet unknown. This record belongs to a study of T cell responses to AZD1222 COVID-19 vaccine. Study details: Second-dose timings of about 4 or about 12 weeks were pooled.

General observations from the study: White British people made up most donors, females outnumbered males, and clonal diversity was possibly underestimated. Only six individuals given AZD1222 were seropositive at baseline.

TCRdb's table, derived via immunoSEQ multiplex PCR, lists solely in-frame clones and lacks some. In the table there are 100,000 to 150,000 clones, 70% to 90% of which are singletons. The starting material was peripheral blood, obtained on day 0 of AZD1222 vaccination. The TCR was taken from an adult in good health.

CDR3 sequence: CASSDRGRGGYTF. CDR3 nucleotide sequence: TGTGCCAGCAGTGACAGGGGGCGCGGGGGCTACACCTTC. The chain has TRBV2 and TRBJ1-2; TRBD1 matches 8 bases. Germline CDR1 reads SNHLY; CDR2 reads FYNNEI. The CDR3 is 13 amino acids. Trimming cost V 3 bases and J 8 bases; bases outside gene matches: 5.